This T cell receptor (beta chain) was recorded in a study of blood T cell repertoires in COVID-19 (dated by TCRdb to the early 2020s). In the study overall: Samples from collaborators originated in the United States, Italy and Spain and spanned both the acute and convalescent phases of COVID-19. The material from the prospective study consisted of cDNA or gDNA derived from T cells, B-cell-depleted T cells, or PBMCs. Deeply sampled blood TCRbeta repertoires from subjects exposed to, actively infected with, or recovered from COVID-19 were included in the dataset. The repertoires were released in a freely available public database intended as a resource for research on the immune response to SARS-CoV-2. Samples came from the ongoing ImmuneRACE study (first 160 participants) plus 1,254 subjects from 6 global collaborators. Sample metadata almost always included a de-identified subject ID, COVID-19 status, age in years and sex. Where available, HLA class I and class II types were obtained from metadata supplied by the sample provider rather than from assay-based typing. What the work shows at the level of the full study, not this receptor alone: How much clinical and demographic metadata was included differed by source and by participant, and the metadata was provided uncurated.

The immunoSEQ Assay, a bias-controlled multiplex PCR, was used to amplify TCRbeta CDR3 regions from genomic DNA. On the study's bioinformatics: The number of nucleated cells in each sample was estimated by amplification of reference gene primers within the assay. Sequence reads were collapsed and filtered to measure the absolute abundance of every unique TCRbeta CDR3 rearrangement. For each sample, productive Simpson clonality was calculated by taking the square root of Simpson's diversity index across productive rearrangements. Drawn from immuneACCESS, this table holds only the in-frame rearrangements with V and J called that TCRdb kept. Clones are partly lost; checked studies trace under half to an unresolved V gene and leave the rest unexplained. V and J calls and clone size follow that table, whereas D and trimming were derived from the DNA. The sample contains 25,000 to 30,000 clones, about 85% of them found a single time. The top ten hold more than 15% of the sample.

Via the germline V gene, CDR1 is KGHSH and CDR2 LQKENI. Inclusive of the bounding cysteine and phenylalanine, the CDR3 is 15 residues long. The CDR3 DNA has 45 bases and is translated from base 1. The junction carries 19 bases between V and J, which are trimmed by 4 bases and 7 bases respectively. The collaborating institutions used their own protocols to collect whole blood in K2EDTA tubes. Collaborator samples were shipped for TCRbeta analysis as frozen whole blood, isolated PBMCs, or DNA extracted from either sample type. This clone has just a few counts. Its antigen target is currently unknown. The sample holds no much larger clone one base away, and base qualities are not on file.

This receptor was obtained from a woman aged 55-75 years with acute or convalescent COVID-19. Sequencing was performed on peripheral blood. The V and J segments used are TRBV18 and TRBJ1-1, and possibly TRBD1, on 5 matching bases. The CDR3 amino acid sequence is: CASSRGWGGLDEAFF. The nucleotide sequence reads as follows: TGTGCCAGCTCACGCGGGTGGGGGGGTCTCGATGAAGCTTTCTTT.